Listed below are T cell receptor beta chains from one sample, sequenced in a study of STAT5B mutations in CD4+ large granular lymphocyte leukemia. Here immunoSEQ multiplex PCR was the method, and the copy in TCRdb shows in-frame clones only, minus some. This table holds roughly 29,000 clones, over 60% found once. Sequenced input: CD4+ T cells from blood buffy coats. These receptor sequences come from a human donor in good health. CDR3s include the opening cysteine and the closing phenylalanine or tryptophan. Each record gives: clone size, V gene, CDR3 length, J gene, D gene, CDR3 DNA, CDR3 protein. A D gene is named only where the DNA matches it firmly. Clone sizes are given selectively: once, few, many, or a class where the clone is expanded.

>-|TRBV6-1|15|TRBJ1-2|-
TGTGCCAGCAGTGAAGGGGGGGGTCTCAACTATGGCTACACCTTC
CASSEGGGLNYGYTF
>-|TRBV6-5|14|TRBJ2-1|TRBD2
TGTGCCAGCAGTTACCCCGCGGGAGGCGGTGAGCAGTTCTTC
CASSYPAGGGEQFF
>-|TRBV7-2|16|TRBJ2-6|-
TGTGCCAGCAGTTTGGGCCCGGGGGCTGGGGCCAACGTCCTGACTTTC
CASSLGPGAGANVLTF
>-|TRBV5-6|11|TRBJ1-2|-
TGTGCCAGCAGCTATCGGAGTGGCTACACCTTC
CASSYRSGYTF
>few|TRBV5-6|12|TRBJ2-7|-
TGTGCCAGCAGCCGTATTGGATACGAGCAGTACTTC
CASSRIGYEQYF
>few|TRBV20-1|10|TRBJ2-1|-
TGCAGTGCTTACCTCAATGAGCAGTTCTTC
CSAYLNEQFF
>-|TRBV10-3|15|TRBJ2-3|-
TGTGCCATCAGTGAGTCGGGGCCCAAGTCAGATACGCAGTATTTT
CAISESGPKSDTQYF
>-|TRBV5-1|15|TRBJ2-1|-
TGCGCCAGCAGCTTTAGGGGTCTCACCTACAATGAGCAGTTCTTC
CASSFRGLTYNEQFF
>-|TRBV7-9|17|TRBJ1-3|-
TGTGCCAGCAGCTTATGGGGACATCCAGACTCTGGAAACACCATATATTTT
CASSLWGHPDSGNTIYF
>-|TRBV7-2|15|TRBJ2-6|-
TGTGCCAGCAGCTCAAAGGCCATCTTGGCCAACGTCCTGACTTTC
CASSSKAILANVLTF
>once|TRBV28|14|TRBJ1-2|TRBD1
TGTGCCAGCAGACCTGGACAGGGACCATATGGCTACACCTTC
CASRPGQGPYGYTF